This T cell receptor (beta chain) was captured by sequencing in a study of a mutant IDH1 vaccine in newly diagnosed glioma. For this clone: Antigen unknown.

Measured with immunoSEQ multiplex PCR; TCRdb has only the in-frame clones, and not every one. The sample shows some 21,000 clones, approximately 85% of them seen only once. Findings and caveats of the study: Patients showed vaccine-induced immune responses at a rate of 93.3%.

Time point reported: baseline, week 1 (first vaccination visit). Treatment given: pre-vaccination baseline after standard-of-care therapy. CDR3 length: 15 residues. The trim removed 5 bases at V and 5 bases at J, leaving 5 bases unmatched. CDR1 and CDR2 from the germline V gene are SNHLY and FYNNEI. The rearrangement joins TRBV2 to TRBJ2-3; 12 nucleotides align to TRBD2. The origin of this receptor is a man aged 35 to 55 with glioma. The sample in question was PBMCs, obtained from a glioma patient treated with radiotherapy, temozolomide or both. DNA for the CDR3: TGTGCCAGCAGTTCCAGACTAGCGGGGGAAGATACGCAGTATTTT. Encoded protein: CASSSRLAGEDTQYF.